This T cell receptor (beta chain) stems from a study of CD8+ T cells in alopecia areata. In the study overall: Oral tofacitinib (5 to 10 mg twice daily) was administered to treated patients.

Isolated RNA was reverse transcribed into cDNA used as the sequencing template. The table came from immunoSEQ multiplex PCR; TCRdb's copy has only in-frame clones and leaves some out. This sample has 200,000 to 250,000 clones, with roughly two thirds found just once. This CDR3 contains 14 residues. Trimming took 6 bases from V and 5 from J, leaving 17 bases between them. CDR1 is GTSNPN, CDR2 SVGIG, per germline (reference sequence). In alopecia areata patients, both lesional scalp punch biopsies and peripheral blood were collected. CD4+ and CD8+ T cells were sorted from PBMCs stained for CD3, CD4 and CD8.

The clonotype originates from a human donor with alopecia areata. The chain couples TRBV30 to TRBJ2-1; the D is unclear. The sequences come from CD4+ T cells sorted from blood, collected at week 0. CDR3 bases: TGTGCCTGCCCTGACCATGGGCCAGACAATGAGCAGTTCTTC. Residues: CACPDHGPDNEQFF.